This T cell receptor beta chain was captured in a study of blood T cell repertoires in COVID-19. Generated by immunoSEQ multiplex PCR, the TCRdb table keeps only in-frame clones and is missing some. There are fewer than 350,000 clones in the sample; under 90% occur only once, and 2.5% to 3% lies in the top ten. The CDR3 spans 16 residues. V lost 2 bases and J lost 0, with 11 bases in between. In germline, CDR1 is ENHRY, CDR2 SYGVKD. The source is a woman aged 60-75 years with active or convalescent COVID-19. The V call is TRBV10-3, the J call TRBJ2-1; D may be TRBD2 (6 bases). Specimen: peripheral blood. The CDR3 nucleotides are TGTGCCATCAGTGAGGTGGGGGGTAGCTCCTACAATGAGCAGTTCTTC. Residues: CAISEVGGSSYNEQFF.